Sequencing of this T cell receptor (beta chain) was carried out in a study of blood T cells in healthy people across ages. V shed 9 bases and J 7 bases; nucleotides not matched to a gene: 8. Germline V gene data show CDR1 as LNHDA and CDR2 as SQIVND (reference sequence). The CDR3 length is 12 residues. The use of a sample-barcoded 5' primer and a J-beta primer mix characterized a second PCR of about 6 to 11 cycles. Through a template-switch adaptor with 12 random nucleotides, each cDNA molecule received a tag. CDR3-containing paired-end reads numbered at least 2.5 million in each sample. TCRdb passed the 5' RACE reads through MiXCR, listing each CDR3 protein once. The table records about 570,000 distinct CDR3 sequences, approximately 27% of them present only once.

This TCR was recovered from a woman aged 70 to 79 in good health. Sequencing was carried out using blood. The rearrangement links TRBV19 to TRBJ1-1; 7 bases fit TRBD1. This chain's CDR3 is CASGTVHNEAFF. The CDR3 coding sequence is TGTGCCAGCGGGACAGTACATAATGAAGCTTTCTTT.